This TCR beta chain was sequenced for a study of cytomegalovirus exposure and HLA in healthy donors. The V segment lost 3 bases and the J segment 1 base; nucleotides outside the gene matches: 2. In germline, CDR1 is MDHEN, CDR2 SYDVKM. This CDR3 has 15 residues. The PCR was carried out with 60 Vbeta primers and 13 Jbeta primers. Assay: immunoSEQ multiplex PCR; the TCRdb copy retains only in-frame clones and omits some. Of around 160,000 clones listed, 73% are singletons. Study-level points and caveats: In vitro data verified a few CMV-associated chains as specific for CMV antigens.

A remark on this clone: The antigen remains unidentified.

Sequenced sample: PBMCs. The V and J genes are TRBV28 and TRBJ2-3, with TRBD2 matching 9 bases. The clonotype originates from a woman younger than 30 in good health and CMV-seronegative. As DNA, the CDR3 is TGTGCCAGCAGTTTGGCGGGGGGGCGCACAGATACGCAGTATTTT. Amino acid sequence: CASSLAGGRTDTQYF.